The 27 T cell receptor beta chains presented below share a single source sample, sequenced in a study of T cells of healthy individuals. One entry per CDR3 protein results from TCRdb running MiXCR on the 5' RACE reads. The top ten hold approximately 4.6% of the sample, which has about 60,000 distinct CDR3 sequences, 15% to 20% seen once. The receptors here all came from a human donor in good health.

A few counts support this clonotype. The J gene is TRBJ1-1, the V gene TRBV10-2, with a possible D match to TRBD1 (5 bases). Germline CDR1 and CDR2: WSHSY and SAAADI. This CDR3 is built from 14 residues. Trimming took off 5 bases at V and 5 bases at J, with 15 bases between the two ends. The chain's CDR3 is CASSWDGGGTEAFF. Here the CDR3 DNA reads TGCGCCAGCAGTTGGGACGGTGGGGGGACTGAAGCTTTCTTT.

This clonotype was seen at least ten times. This chain connects TRBV20-1 to TRBJ1-6, with no clear D. The germline V and J ends were trimmed by 6 bases and 7 bases, with 13 bases remaining between them. Looked up from germline, CDR1 is DFQATT and CDR2 is SNEGSKA (reference sequence). The CDR3 length is 13 residues. This CDR3 reads CSALSGGNSPLHF. CDR3 sequence (DNA): TGCAGTGCATTAAGCGGCGGGAATTCACCCCTCCACTTT.

This clonotype occurred many times. This chain connects TRBV28 to TRBJ2-7; D not certain. With 8 bases removed from V and 4 bases from J, the gap between germline ends came to 15 bases. The CDR3 loop spans 13 amino acids. Germline V CDR1 and CDR2: MDHEN, SYDVKM. The CDR3 sequence is CASGRSEGYEQYF. The CDR3 DNA reads TGTGCCAGCGGCCGCTCGGAAGGTTACGAGCAGTACTTC. The complete variable domain, with remaining parts taken from reference TRBV28 and TRBJ2-7, reads DVKVTQSSRYLVKRTGEKVFLECVQDMDHENMFWYRQDPGLGLRLIYFSYDVKMKEKGDIPEGYSVSREKKERFSLILESASTNQTSMYLCASGRSEGYEQYFGPGTRLTVT.

This rearrangement joins TRBV20-1 to TRBJ2-3; 9 nucleotides align to TRBD1. Germline CDR1 is DFQATT and CDR2 is SNEGSKA (reference sequence). The junction had 8 bases not matched to a gene; V was cut back by 6 bases and J by 4 bases. The CDR3 has 14 residues. The CDR3 reads CSAESTGGSDTQYF. As DNA, the CDR3 is TGCAGTGCGGAATCCACAGGGGGCTCAGATACGCAGTATTTT.

At least ten counts were recorded for this clonotype. The V gene is TRBV5-1, the J gene TRBJ2-3; no firm D call. The CDR3 is made up of 17 amino acids. Trimming left V 2 bases short and J 2 bases short, with 18 bases between. Germline V gene data show CDR1 as SGHRS and CDR2 as YFSETQ. CDR3 region: CASSLIPPVTHTDTQYF. In DNA, the CDR3 is TGCGCCAGCAGCTTAATACCCCCGGTCACACACACAGATACGCAGTATTTT. The full variable domain, its missing parts supplied by reference TRBV5-1 and TRBJ2-3, is KAGVTQTPRYLIKTRGQQVTLSCSPISGHRSVSWYQQTPGQGLQFLFEYFSETQRNKGNFPGRFSGRQFSNSRSEMNVSTLELGDSALYLCASSLIPPVTHTDTQYFGPGTRLTVL.

This clonotype was seen at least ten times. The chain uses TRBV29-1 and TRBJ1-2; D perhaps matches TRBD1 (6 bases). The CDR3 is 11 residues long. V was cut by 4 bases and J by 8 bases, with 11 bases left in between. Germline assignment: CDR1 SQVTM and CDR2 ANQGSEA. CDR3 region: CSVGEGVGYTF. The CDR3 DNA reads as TGCAGCGTTGGGGAGGGGGTAGGCTACACCTTC.

This clonotype was counted between two and nine times. The genes are TRBV6-5 and TRBJ2-1, with no clear D. This CDR3 is built from 13 residues. With 2 bases removed from V and 4 bases from J, the gap between germline ends came to 6 bases. Germline CDR1 and CDR2: MNHEY and SVGAGI. Here the CDR3 DNA reads TGTGCCAGCAGTTACGAACGGTACAATGAGCAGTTCTTC. Protein sequence: CASSYERYNEQFF.

The table lists this clonotype with many counts. This chain uses TRBV4-2 with TRBJ1-3; 11 nucleotides align to TRBD1. The CDR3 runs to 16 residues. The V gene's germline CDR1 is LGHNA and CDR2 YNFKEQ. V lost 4 bases to trimming and J lost 8 bases; unmatched junction nucleotides: 10. This CDR3 reads CASSRTGQGAGDTIYF. CDR3 DNA: TGTGCCAGCAGCCGGACCGGACAGGGGGCTGGGGACACCATATATTTT.

V usage is TRBV5-1 and J usage is TRBJ2-3; D perhaps matches TRBD1 (6 bases). Germline lookup yields CDR1 SGHRS and CDR2 YFSETQ. Trimming took off 6 bases at V and 6 bases at J, with 17 bases between the two ends. The CDR3 totals 14 residues. CDR3 DNA: TGCGCCAGCACTTTACTAGGGGGATCGGATACGCAGTATTTT. Translation: CASTLLGGSDTQYF.

The chain employs TRBV7-9 and TRBJ1-5, with 7 bases identical to TRBD1. Germline V CDR1 and CDR2: SEHNR, FQNEAQ (reference sequence). After removal of 1 base from V and 1 base from J, the junction contained 4 bases not matched to a gene. This CDR3 is 16 amino acids long. In DNA, the CDR3 is TGTGCCAGCAGCTTAGATCAGGGGGTGAGCAATCAGCCCCAGCATTTT. Translating gives CASSLDQGVSNQPQHF.

This clonotype was counted at least ten times. The chain couples TRBV4-1 to TRBJ1-1; TRBD1 might be the D (6 bases). Per germline, CDR1 MGHRA and CDR2 YSYEKL. V was shortened by 3 bases and J by 5 bases, with 19 bases between the two germline ends. The CDR3 runs 16 residues. This CDR3 reads CASSQVNTGSRTEAFF. The CDR3 nucleotides read TGCGCCAGCAGCCAGGTAAACACAGGGAGTCGGACTGAAGCTTTCTTT.

This clonotype was counted only a few times. A much larger clone differs from this one at a single base, so this may be a read error. This chain uses TRBV5-1 with TRBJ1-4; D perhaps matches TRBD1 (5 bases). Germline assignment: CDR1 SGHRS and CDR2 YFSETQ. This CDR3 is built from 14 residues. Trimming shortened V by 3 bases and J by 0 bases, and 6 bases separated the two germline ends. CDR3 amino acids: CASSSTATNEKLFF. The CDR3 region has the DNA TGCGCCAGCAGCTCGACAGCAACTAATGAAAAACTGTTTTTT.

Comments on this clonotype: A much larger clone differs by one base, so this may be a read error. The chain couples TRBV29-1 to TRBJ2-1, with 8 bases fitting TRBD1. The CDR3 is made up of 15 amino acids. J lost 6 bases, V lost 5 bases, and 12 bases had no gene match. Germline values: CDR1 SQVTM, CDR2 ANQGSEA. The CDR3, as DNA: TGCAGCGTTCCTTTCGACAGGGGAATATTCAATGAGCAGTTCTTC. Translation gives CSVPFDRGIFNEQFF.

This chain links TRBV7-3 with TRBJ2-2; weak D call: TRBD2 (5 bases). Germline loops: CDR1 SGHTA, CDR2 FQGTGA. The CDR3 has 15 amino acids. The V end lost 4 bases, the J end lost 5 bases, and 14 bases lay between the germline ends. CDR3 residues: CASSSNELGTGELFF. The CDR3 DNA reads as TGTGCCAGCAGCTCAAATGAACTAGGAACCGGGGAGCTGTTTTTT.

This clonotype was counted only a few times. The chain is built from TRBV13 and TRBJ2-4; TRBD1 agrees at 7 bases. CDR3 length: 16 amino acids. Per germline, CDR1 PRHDT and CDR2 FYEKMQ (reference sequence). V dropped 4 bases and J dropped 2; count of bases not matched to a gene: 8. The CDR3 is CASSSGRTGPKNIQYF. The CDR3 nucleotides read TGTGCCAGCAGCTCCGGCCGGACAGGCCCCAAAAACATTCAGTACTTC.

This clonotype has a count of ten or more. The rearrangement joins TRBV4-2 to TRBJ2-3; TRBD2 matches at 11 bases. After removal of 0 bases from V and 5 bases from J, the junction contained 1 base not matched to a gene. In germline, CDR1 is LGHNA, CDR2 YNFKEQ. The CDR3 loop spans 15 amino acids. CDR3 nucleotides: TGTGCCAGCAGCCAAGATGGACTAGCGGGAGATACGCAGTATTTT. Translation: CASSQDGLAGDTQYF.

The sample holds many counts of this clonotype. This rearrangement joins TRBV28 to TRBJ1-3; weak D call: TRBD1 (5 bases). Germline V gene sequence: CDR1 MDHEN, CDR2 SYDVKM. V was shortened by 2 bases and J by 0 bases, with 8 bases between the two germline ends. There are 15 residues in the CDR3. The CDR3 region has the DNA TGTGCCAGCAGTTTACGGGGGTCCTCTGGAAACACCATATATTTT. Protein: CASSLRGSSGNTIYF.

The chain employs TRBV4-1 and TRBJ2-5, with a weak D call TRBD1 (5 bases). Deletions cut 4 bases from V and 5 bases from J, with 17 bases between. Per germline, CDR1 MGHRA and CDR2 YSYEKL. CDR3 length equals 15 residues. This CDR3 reads CASSRGQGYGETQYF. The CDR3 nucleotides read TGCGCCAGCAGCCGCGGCCAGGGTTACGGGGAGACCCAGTACTTC.

The chain is built from TRBV20-1 and TRBJ2-3; a weak D match, TRBD1 (7 bases). With 5 bases removed from V and 5 bases from J, the gap between germline ends came to 17 bases. Germline-derived CDR1 and CDR2 are DFQATT and SNEGSKA (reference sequence). This CDR3 has 14 residues. The CDR3 DNA is TGCAGTGCTGTCAACAGGGGAGGAATAGATACGCAGTATTTT. It yields the protein CSAVNRGGIDTQYF.

This clonotype occurred many times. This rearrangement joins TRBV12-3 or TRBV12-4 to TRBJ1-5; no reliable D call. V lost 3 bases and J lost 5, with 8 bases in between. The CDR3 length is 13 residues. CDR3 amino acids: CASSLQRDQPQHF. CDR3 nucleotides: TGTGCCAGCAGTTTGCAGAGAGATCAGCCCCAGCATTTT.

This clonotype was recorded at least ten times. This chain uses TRBV28 with TRBJ2-2; D gene ambiguous. Trimming cost V 3 bases and J 4 bases, with 21 bases left between them. This CDR3 has 18 residues. Germline loops: CDR1 MDHEN, CDR2 SYDVKM. CDR3 nucleotides: TGTGCCAGCAGTTTCCCCTCTGGGCGATTTGAAATCACCGGGGAGCTGTTTTTT. Protein: CASSFPSGRFEITGELFF. The full variable domain, rest sourced from reference TRBV28 and TRBJ2-2, is DVKVTQSSRYLVKRTGEKVFLECVQDMDHENMFWYRQDPGLGLRLIYFSYDVKMKEKGDIPEGYSVSREKKERFSLILESASTNQTSMYLCASSFPSGRFEITGELFFGEGSRLTVL.

This rearrangement joins TRBV5-1 to TRBJ1-2; 10 bases line up with TRBD1. This CDR3 spans 15 amino acids. Germline values: CDR1 SGHRS, CDR2 YFSETQ. The V gene end was trimmed by 0 bases and the J gene end by 8 bases; junction bases not matched to a gene: 7. As DNA, the CDR3 is TGCGCCAGCAGCTTGGAAGGGACAGGGGTGAGAGGCTACACCTTC. It is translated as CASSLEGTGVRGYTF. The full variable domain, completed using reference TRBV5-1 and TRBJ1-2, is KAGVTQTPRYLIKTRGQQVTLSCSPISGHRSVSWYQQTPGQGLQFLFEYFSETQRNKGNFPGRFSGRQFSNSRSEMNVSTLELGDSALYLCASSLEGTGVRGYTFGSGTRLTVV.

This clonotype was observed at least ten times. This rearrangement joins TRBV11-2 to TRBJ1-2; the match to TRBD1 covers 7 bases. This CDR3 is built from 17 residues. Germline-derived CDR1 and CDR2 are SGHAT and FQNNGV. J lost 8 bases, V lost 3 bases, and 18 bases had no gene match. In DNA, the CDR3 is TGTGCCAGCAGCTTTAGGGGCTTCTCGACCGGGACAGTCGGCTACACCTTC. Residues: CASSFRGFSTGTVGYTF.

This clonotype was detected ten times or more. The rearrangement joins TRBV27 to TRBJ2-1, with D uncertain. Germline V gene sequence: CDR1 MNHEY, CDR2 SMNVEV (reference sequence). Trimming stripped 3 bases from V and 4 bases from J, with 16 bases between. This CDR3 has 16 amino acids. The CDR3 loop is CASSFLTTYGYNEQFF. CDR3 coding DNA: TGTGCCAGCAGTTTCCTAACCACTTACGGATACAATGAGCAGTTCTTC.

This clonotype was picked up many times. The V call is TRBV28, the J call TRBJ1-2, with D possibly matching TRBD1 (5 bases). V was shortened by 7 bases and J by 3 bases, with 12 bases between the two germline ends. The CDR3 runs to 13 residues. Germline V gene data show CDR1 as MDHEN and CDR2 as SYDVKM. CDR3 residues: CASTTGADYGYTF. The CDR3 bases are TGTGCCAGCACTACCGGGGCTGACTATGGCTACACCTTC.

The gene calls are TRBV30 and TRBJ2-1; D is perhaps TRBD1 or TRBD2 (5 bases each). Germline CDR1 reads GTSNPN; CDR2 reads SVGIG (reference sequence). V lost 3 bases to trimming and J lost 12 bases, with 15 bases between them. CDR3 length: 12 residues. The CDR3 protein is CAWRGTAKGQFF. The CDR3 DNA follows: TGTGCCTGGAGAGGGACGGCCAAGGGGCAGTTCTTC.

This clonotype was recorded at least ten times. The chain couples TRBV6-1 to TRBJ2-1, with D perhaps TRBD1 or TRBD2 (6 bases each). The ends were cut back, 4 bases at V and 7 bases at J, with 14 bases in the middle. CDR3 length: 14 amino acids. Germline V gene sequence: CDR1 MNHNS, CDR2 SASEGT. The CDR3 here is CASSARGLRNEQFF. The CDR3 coding sequence is TGTGCCAGCAGTGCCCGGGGGCTGAGGAATGAGCAGTTCTTC.